This is a list of T cell receptor beta chains from one sample in a study of T cells in Graves' hyperthyroidism and ophthalmopathy. One entry per CDR3 protein, called by TCRdb with MiXCR from the multiplex PCR reads. The sample records 300,000 to 500,000 distinct CDR3 sequences, about 15% being singletons. Sequencing was carried out using blood. The receptors originated from a woman in her 30s with Graves' hyperthyroidism. CDR3s include the opening cysteine and the closing phenylalanine or tryptophan. A D gene is named only where the DNA matches it firmly. Clone size is stated in some rows and not others, as once, few, many or a class when expanded.

TRBV28	.	TRBJ2-1	.	TGTGCCAGCAGTTTTGGGGGGAGTTTGGGCAATGAGCAGTTCTTC	CASSFGGSLGNEQFF
TRBV15	.	TRBJ2-1	.	TGTGCCACCAGCAGTCCGGCCTTCAATGAGCAGTTCTTC	CATSSPAFNEQFF
TRBV30	few	TRBJ1-5	.	TGTGCCTGGAGTGTACGGGACGGAAATCAGCCCCAGCATTTT	CAWSVRDGNQPQHF
TRBV30	few	TRBJ2-1	.	TGTGCCTGGAGTGTACAGCTAGCCGAGCAGTTCTTC	CAWSVQLAEQFF
TRBV20-1	many	TRBJ2-5	TRBD1	TGCAGTGCAACAGGACAGGGAACACCTTGGAGGGAGACCCAGTACTTC	CSATGQGTPWRETQYF
TRBV7-9	many	TRBJ2-5	.	TGTGCCAGCAGCTTAGACACAAAGAGGTCTCAAGAGACCCAGTACTTC	CASSLDTKRSQETQYF
TRBV12-3/TRBV12-4	few	TRBJ1-2	.	TGTGCCAGCAGCCCACGAAACATTCGGGATTATCAGAAACTTAACTATGGCTACACCTTC	CASSPRNIRDYQKLNYGYTF
TRBV28	many	TRBJ2-3	TRBD2	TGTGCCAGCAGTTTAACTAGCGTCACAGATACGCAGTATTTT	CASSLTSVTDTQYF
TRBV5-8	many	TRBJ2-7	.	TGTGCCAGCAGCTTGGCCGTGAGTCCTTGGGAGCAGTACTTC	CASSLAVSPWEQYF
TRBV5-1	many	TRBJ2-3	.	TGCGCCAGCAGCCTGCCCGGGACTCGGAGCACAGATACGCAGTATTTT	CASSLPGTRSTDTQYF
TRBV24-1	many	TRBJ1-5	.	TGTGCCACCAGTGATGGGACAAGCAATAGCAATCAGCCCCAGCATTTT	CATSDGTSNSNQPQHF
TRBV3-1	many	TRBJ1-1	.	TGTGCCAGCAGACTGGGGAGGGTTTCGAACACTGAAGCTTTCTTT	CASRLGRVSNTEAFF
TRBV28	many	TRBJ2-1	TRBD2	TGTGCCAGCAGTTTATTGGGGGGGAGCTCCTACAATGAGCAGTTCTTC	CASSLLGGSSYNEQFF
TRBV6-1	many	TRBJ1-1	.	TGTGCCAGCAGTGAAGACAGGGCAGGAAACACTGAAGCTTTCTTT	CASSEDRAGNTEAFF
TRBV4-2	.	TRBJ2-5	.	TGTGCCAGCAATGTGGGCCGAGGAGAGACCCAGTACTTC	CASNVGRGETQYF
TRBV5-6	.	TRBJ2-7	.	TGTGCCAGCAGGCGGACTGGGCTTGACGAGCAGTACTTC	CASRRTGLDEQYF
TRBV7-6	few	TRBJ1-4	TRBD1	TGTGCCAGCAGCTTATGGGGAAGGGGGCGCAAGGGTAATGAAAAACTGTTTTTT	CASSLWGRGRKGNEKLFF
TRBV13	few	TRBJ2-5	TRBD2	TGTGCCAGCAGCCTAGAGGGACTAGCGGGAGGGTCGGAGACCCAGTACTTC	CASSLEGLAGGSETQYF
TRBV15	many	TRBJ2-7	.	TGTGCCACCAGCAGAGATTTAGGCGGAGTCTACGAGCAGTACTTC	CATSRDLGGVYEQYF
TRBV7-2	many	TRBJ2-1	.	TGTGCCAGCAGCCCCCGGGCTTCGTACAATGAGCAGTTCTTC	CASSPRASYNEQFF